This T cell receptor (beta chain) was recovered during a study of T cell responses to AZD1222 COVID-19 vaccine. Overall study: Doses given second, at about 4 or about 12 weeks, were pooled. General study results and limits: An increase in Spike-specific TCR breadth and depth was observed after two AZD1222 doses. Only a handful of AZD1222 recipients, several in all, had baseline seropositivity. A mostly white British donor set with more females was recruited, and clonal diversity was possibly underestimated.

Data came from immunoSEQ multiplex PCR; TCRdb stores just in-frame clones and leaves some out. The sample comprises some 140,000 clones, less than 90% of which are singletons, and around 2.9% rests with the top ten. Concerning this clone itself: The antigen remains unidentified.

The CDR3 length is 16 residues. V was pared by 4 bases and J by 4 bases, with 11 bases of the junction left unmatched. Looked up from germline, CDR1 is LGHNA and CDR2 is YSLEER. Specimen: peripheral blood, collected on day 0 of AZD1222 vaccination. The sequence came from an adult in good health. The chain couples TRBV4-3 to TRBJ1-1; 8 bases map to TRBD1. CDR3 DNA: TGCGCCAGCAGCCGTGACAGGGGTGGTTTTGGCACTGAAGCTTTCTTT. Its protein product is CASSRDRGGFGTEAFF.